Listed below are T cell receptor beta chains from one sample, sequenced in a study of CD4 T cells in relation to SARS-CoV-2 and coronaviruses. Their cognate antigens are unknown. Profiled with immunoSEQ multiplex PCR; TCRdb holds only in-frame clones, not every one. The top ten clones hold around 3.1% of a sample with roughly 30,000 clones, about four fifths of them seen once. Sequencing input: memory CD4+ T cells from PBMCs, cultured in vitro. All receptors come from an adult with COVID-19. Each CDR3 is given with its conserved first and last residue. Each record gives: V gene, D gene, J gene, clone size, CDR3 protein, CDR3 DNA. D genes are given only for firm matches. Not every row has a clone size; where given, it reads once, few, many or a size class.

v_gene: TRBV5-6; d_gene: NA; j_gene: TRBJ2-1; abundance: NA; CDR3aa: CASSGYMEEQFF; CDR3nt: TGTGCCAGCTCGGGCTATATGGAGGAGCAGTTCTTC
v_gene: TRBV9; d_gene: TRBD2; j_gene: TRBJ2-3; abundance: NA; CDR3aa: CASSVGGRAHTDTQYF; CDR3nt: TGTGCCAGCAGCGTTGGGGGGAGGGCCCACACAGATACGCAGTATTTT
v_gene: TRBV5-4; d_gene: TRBD2; j_gene: TRBJ2-5; abundance: NA; CDR3aa: CASSSLAGGGETQYF; CDR3nt: TGTGCCAGCAGCTCACTAGCGGGGGGCGGGGAGACCCAGTACTTC
v_gene: TRBV4-1; d_gene: NA; j_gene: TRBJ2-7; abundance: NA; CDR3aa: CASSQGPEVRGEQYF; CDR3nt: TGCGCCAGCAGCCAAGGTCCAGAGGTCAGGGGTGAGCAGTACTTC
v_gene: TRBV10-3; d_gene: TRBD1; j_gene: TRBJ2-3; abundance: NA; CDR3aa: CAISESQGAGADTQYF; CDR3nt: TGTGCCATCAGTGAGTCACAGGGGGCAGGGGCAGATACGCAGTATTTT
v_gene: TRBV3-1/TRBV3-2; d_gene: NA; j_gene: TRBJ2-2; abundance: NA; CDR3aa: CASSQDIIWTGELFF; CDR3nt: TGTGCCAGCAGCCAAGATATTATTTGGACCGGGGAGCTGTTTTTT
v_gene: TRBV11-1; d_gene: TRBD1; j_gene: TRBJ1-1; abundance: NA; CDR3aa: CASSSYRGNTEAFF; CDR3nt: TGTGCCAGCAGCTCTTACAGGGGGAACACTGAAGCTTTCTTT
v_gene: TRBV19; d_gene: TRBD2; j_gene: TRBJ2-1; abundance: NA; CDR3aa: CASISASGSYNEQFF; CDR3nt: TGTGCCAGTATATCGGCTAGCGGGAGCTACAATGAGCAGTTCTTC
v_gene: TRBV4-2; d_gene: NA; j_gene: TRBJ2-5; abundance: NA; CDR3aa: CASSQVLRQRQETQYF; CDR3nt: TGTGCCAGCAGCCAAGTTTTAAGGCAGAGACAAGAGACCCAGTACTTC
v_gene: TRBV18; d_gene: NA; j_gene: TRBJ2-5; abundance: few; CDR3aa: CASSPDRDSRETQYF; CDR3nt: TGTGCCAGCTCCCCTGACAGGGACTCCCGAGAGACCCAGTACTTC
v_gene: TRBV7-2; d_gene: NA; j_gene: TRBJ1-2; abundance: NA; CDR3aa: CASSLDFRGYTF; CDR3nt: TGTGCCAGCAGCTTAGATTTTCGCGGCTACACCTTC
v_gene: TRBV6-5; d_gene: NA; j_gene: TRBJ1-4; abundance: NA; CDR3aa: CASRDLQGREKLFF; CDR3nt: TGTGCCAGCAGGGACCTACAGGGCCGAGAAAAACTGTTTTTT
v_gene: TRBV10-3; d_gene: NA; j_gene: TRBJ1-2; abundance: NA; CDR3aa: CAISGTDYGYTF; CDR3nt: TGTGCCATCAGTGGGACAGACTATGGCTACACCTTC
v_gene: TRBV21-1; d_gene: NA; j_gene: TRBJ2-6; abundance: NA; CDR3aa: CASSRDRGSGANVLTF; CDR3nt: TGTGCCAGCAGCCGGGACAGGGGATCTGGGGCCAACGTCCTGACTTTC
v_gene: TRBV4-2; d_gene: NA; j_gene: TRBJ2-5; abundance: few; CDR3aa: CASSRGVQETQYF; CDR3nt: TGTGCCAGCAGCCGGGGCGTTCAAGAGACCCAGTACTTC
v_gene: TRBV10-3; d_gene: NA; j_gene: TRBJ2-1; abundance: NA; CDR3aa: CAISGLQGNEQFF; CDR3nt: TGTGCCATCAGTGGACTACAGGGTAATGAGCAGTTCTTC
v_gene: TRBV28; d_gene: NA; j_gene: TRBJ1-1; abundance: few; CDR3aa: CASSLFGYRRASNTEAFF; CDR3nt: TGTGCCAGCAGTTTATTCGGGTATAGGCGCGCGTCGAACACTGAAGCTTTCTTT
v_gene: TRBV29-1; d_gene: TRBD1; j_gene: TRBJ2-1; abundance: NA; CDR3aa: CSVAPGETGGDEQFF; CDR3nt: TGCAGCGTTGCCCCCGGCGAGACAGGGGGCGATGAGCAGTTCTTC
v_gene: TRBV30; d_gene: NA; j_gene: TRBJ2-7; abundance: NA; CDR3aa: CAWSRSPDRNEQYF; CDR3nt: TGTGCCTGGAGCCGGTCTCCGGACAGAAACGAGCAGTACTTC
v_gene: TRBV18; d_gene: TRBD1; j_gene: TRBJ1-4; abundance: NA; CDR3aa: CASSPRTGGDKLFF; CDR3nt: TGTGCCAGCTCACCGAGGACAGGGGGTGATAAACTGTTTTTT
v_gene: TRBV4-3; d_gene: NA; j_gene: TRBJ2-1; abundance: NA; CDR3aa: CASSLRTDYNEQFF; CDR3nt: TGCGCCAGCAGCCTGAGGACAGACTACAATGAGCAGTTCTTC
v_gene: TRBV13; d_gene: TRBD2; j_gene: TRBJ2-4; abundance: NA; CDR3aa: CASSLASGSDIQYF; CDR3nt: TGTGCCAGCAGCTTAGCTAGCGGGAGCGACATTCAGTACTTC
v_gene: TRBV29-1; d_gene: TRBD1; j_gene: TRBJ1-2; abundance: NA; CDR3aa: CSVVGYRRDRRNYGYTF; CDR3nt: TGCAGCGTTGTAGGGTATCGCCGGGACAGACGAAACTATGGCTACACCTTC
v_gene: TRBV2; d_gene: NA; j_gene: TRBJ2-1; abundance: NA; CDR3aa: CASSDVEEQFF; CDR3nt: TGTGCCAGCAGTGATGTGGAAGAGCAGTTCTTC
v_gene: TRBV2; d_gene: TRBD2; j_gene: TRBJ2-5; abundance: NA; CDR3aa: CASRSLAGNQETQYF; CDR3nt: TGTGCCAGCAGATCACTAGCGGGGAACCAAGAGACCCAGTACTTC
v_gene: TRBV27; d_gene: NA; j_gene: TRBJ2-7; abundance: once; CDR3aa: CASSHEGWYEQYF; CDR3nt: TGTGCCAGCAGTCACGAGGGGTGGTACGAGCAGTACTTC
v_gene: TRBV7-9; d_gene: NA; j_gene: TRBJ2-5; abundance: few; CDR3aa: CASSLGRLQETQYF; CDR3nt: TGTGCCAGCAGCTTAGGACGGCTCCAAGAGACCCAGTACTTC
v_gene: TRBV27; d_gene: TRBD1; j_gene: TRBJ1-2; abundance: NA; CDR3aa: CASSLLQGAGGYTF; CDR3nt: TGTGCCAGCAGTTTATTACAGGGGGCTGGTGGCTACACCTTC
v_gene: TRBV30; d_gene: NA; j_gene: TRBJ2-5; abundance: NA; CDR3aa: CAWSGGLQETQYF; CDR3nt: TGTGCCTGGAGTGGGGGACTTCAAGAGACCCAGTACTTC
v_gene: TRBV19; d_gene: TRBD1; j_gene: TRBJ2-6; abundance: NA; CDR3aa: CASTPGQAFSGANVLTF; CDR3nt: TGTGCCAGTACCCCGGGACAGGCCTTCTCTGGGGCCAACGTCCTGACTTTC
v_gene: TRBV6-4; d_gene: TRBD1; j_gene: TRBJ2-3; abundance: NA; CDR3aa: CASSDGTGGTDTQYF; CDR3nt: TGTGCCAGCAGTGATGGGACAGGGGGCACAGATACGCAGTATTTT
v_gene: TRBV5-1; d_gene: TRBD1; j_gene: TRBJ2-7; abundance: NA; CDR3aa: CASTPGTGYYEQYF; CDR3nt: TGCGCCAGTACCCCCGGGACAGGGTACTACGAGCAGTACTTC
v_gene: TRBV28; d_gene: NA; j_gene: TRBJ2-6; abundance: NA; CDR3aa: CASSGSLGANVLTF; CDR3nt: TGTGCCAGCAGCGGGAGTTTAGGGGCCAACGTCCTGACTTTC
v_gene: TRBV7-9; d_gene: NA; j_gene: TRBJ2-3; abundance: NA; CDR3aa: CASSQQDSSTDTQYF; CDR3nt: TGTGCCAGCAGCCAGCAGGACTCTAGCACAGATACGCAGTATTTT
v_gene: TRBV7-2; d_gene: NA; j_gene: TRBJ1-1; abundance: NA; CDR3aa: CASSLEPLNTEAFF; CDR3nt: TGTGCCAGCAGCTTAGAGCCTTTGAACACTGAAGCTTTCTTT
v_gene: TRBV28; d_gene: TRBD1; j_gene: TRBJ1-1; abundance: NA; CDR3aa: CASRPGGLNTEAFF; CDR3nt: TGTGCCAGCAGACCAGGGGGGTTGAACACTGAAGCTTTCTTT
v_gene: TRBV11-2; d_gene: NA; j_gene: TRBJ2-5; abundance: NA; CDR3aa: CASSLGREGETQYF; CDR3nt: TGTGCCAGCAGCTTAGGTCGCGAGGGCGAGACCCAGTACTTC
v_gene: TRBV11-2; d_gene: NA; j_gene: TRBJ1-3; abundance: few; CDR3aa: CASSLGADLSGNTIYF; CDR3nt: TGTGCCAGCAGCTTAGGGGCAGACCTCTCTGGAAACACCATATATTTT
v_gene: TRBV6-6; d_gene: NA; j_gene: TRBJ1-5; abundance: NA; CDR3aa: CASRTELGGGNQPQHF; CDR3nt: TGTGCCAGCAGGACCGAATTGGGGGGTGGGAATCAGCCCCAGCATTTT
v_gene: TRBV30; d_gene: NA; j_gene: TRBJ1-3; abundance: NA; CDR3aa: CAWSVWGAARSISGNTIYF; CDR3nt: TGTGCCTGGAGTGTATGGGGGGCGGCAAGGAGTATCTCTGGAAACACCATATATTTT
v_gene: TRBV5-1; d_gene: NA; j_gene: TRBJ1-1; abundance: NA; CDR3aa: CARGGWRTEAFF; CDR3nt: TGCGCCAGGGGGGGATGGAGAACTGAAGCTTTCTTT
v_gene: TRBV25-1; d_gene: NA; j_gene: TRBJ1-5; abundance: NA; CDR3aa: CASSDGDGGLGQPQHF; CDR3nt: TGTGCCAGCAGTGATGGGGACGGGGGGCTTGGTCAGCCCCAGCATTTT
v_gene: TRBV23-1; d_gene: NA; j_gene: TRBJ2-7; abundance: NA; CDR3aa: CATTDSLRASGSSYEQYF; CDR3nt: TGCGCCACCACGGACAGCCTCAGGGCTAGCGGATCTTCCTACGAGCAGTACTTC
v_gene: TRBV11-3; d_gene: TRBD2; j_gene: TRBJ2-5; abundance: NA; CDR3aa: CASSTGTASGNQETQYF; CDR3nt: TGTGCCAGCAGCACAGGGACTGCTAGCGGGAACCAAGAGACCCAGTACTTC
v_gene: TRBV6-5; d_gene: NA; j_gene: TRBJ2-2; abundance: NA; CDR3aa: CASSYEGLGYTGELFF; CDR3nt: TGTGCCAGCAGTTACGAAGGATTGGGTTACACCGGGGAGCTGTTTTTT
v_gene: TRBV5-1; d_gene: TRBD2; j_gene: TRBJ2-3; abundance: NA; CDR3aa: CASSLPGGVTDTQYF; CDR3nt: TGCGCCAGCAGCTTGCCGGGAGGGGTCACAGATACGCAGTATTTT
v_gene: TRBV27; d_gene: TRBD1; j_gene: TRBJ2-1; abundance: NA; CDR3aa: CASSYGTGAYQQFF; CDR3nt: TGTGCCAGCAGCTACGGGACAGGGGCTTACCAGCAGTTCTTC
v_gene: TRBV7-9; d_gene: NA; j_gene: TRBJ2-7; abundance: NA; CDR3aa: CASSPGRTYEQYF; CDR3nt: TGTGCCAGCAGCCCCGGCAGAACCTACGAGCAGTACTTC
v_gene: TRBV30; d_gene: NA; j_gene: TRBJ2-7; abundance: once; CDR3aa: CAWNGVFDSYEQYF; CDR3nt: TGTGCCTGGAATGGCGTATTCGATTCCTACGAGCAGTACTTC
v_gene: TRBV7-9; d_gene: NA; j_gene: TRBJ2-1; abundance: NA; CDR3aa: CASSLAGLGYNEQFF; CDR3nt: TGTGCCAGCAGCTTAGCGGGTCTAGGATACAATGAGCAGTTCTTC
v_gene: TRBV5-1; d_gene: NA; j_gene: TRBJ2-3; abundance: once; CDR3aa: CASSSQGATDTQYF; CDR3nt: TGCGCCAGCAGCTCACAGGGAGCCACAGATACGCAGTATTTT
v_gene: TRBV28; d_gene: TRBD2; j_gene: TRBJ2-5; abundance: NA; CDR3aa: CASTRGLAGAQYQETQYF; CDR3nt: TGTGCCAGCACCAGAGGACTAGCGGGAGCTCAGTACCAAGAGACCCAGTACTTC
v_gene: TRBV20-1; d_gene: NA; j_gene: TRBJ1-4; abundance: NA; CDR3aa: CSAENEKLFF; CDR3nt: TGCAGTGCCGAAAATGAAAAACTGTTTTTT
v_gene: TRBV6-5; d_gene: NA; j_gene: TRBJ2-7; abundance: NA; CDR3aa: CASSPGTVYYEQYF; CDR3nt: TGTGCCAGCAGCCCCGGGACGGTTTACTACGAGCAGTACTTC
v_gene: TRBV19; d_gene: NA; j_gene: TRBJ1-6; abundance: few; CDR3aa: CASSILHANNSPLHF; CDR3nt: TGTGCCAGTAGTATCTTACACGCGAATAATTCACCCCTCCACTTT
v_gene: TRBV5-3; d_gene: NA; j_gene: TRBJ2-7; abundance: NA; CDR3aa: CARSFCGMSGEQYF; CDR3nt: TGTGCCAGAAGCTTTTGCGGGATGTCGGGCGAGCAGTACTTC
v_gene: TRBV7-9; d_gene: TRBD1; j_gene: TRBJ1-6; abundance: few; CDR3aa: CASSIGQGSSPLHF; CDR3nt: TGTGCCAGCAGTATCGGACAGGGAAGTTCACCCCTCCACTTT
v_gene: TRBV9; d_gene: NA; j_gene: TRBJ1-6; abundance: NA; CDR3aa: CASSVFSEGGPLHF; CDR3nt: TGTGCCAGCAGCGTATTCTCCGAGGGTGGACCCCTCCACTTT
v_gene: TRBV30; d_gene: NA; j_gene: TRBJ2-3; abundance: NA; CDR3aa: CAWSKGLTDTQYF; CDR3nt: TGTGCCTGGAGTAAGGGGTTGACAGATACGCAGTATTTT
v_gene: TRBV10-3; d_gene: TRBD1; j_gene: TRBJ2-1; abundance: NA; CDR3aa: CAIRRDRGRTEQFF; CDR3nt: TGTGCCATCAGAAGGGACAGGGGGCGGACTGAGCAGTTCTTC